The 8 T cell receptor beta chains reported below all come from one sample, sequenced in a study of T cells in Graves' hyperthyroidism and ophthalmopathy. Amplified regions were TCR beta CDR3 sequences from RNA transcripts. Carried out on the TCR CDR3, a first-round RT-PCR used the HTBI primer set. TCRdb re-analysed the multiplex PCR reads in MiXCR, keeping a single row per CDR3 protein. This table has about 49,000 distinct CDR3 sequences, less than 65% appearing once. Sequenced sample: peripheral blood or thyroid tissue (not recorded which). The receptors were gathered from a man aged 18 to 30 with Graves' hyperthyroidism.

This clonotype was picked up many times. The gene calls are TRBV20-1 and TRBJ1-5; D remains unclear. CDR1 DFQATT and CDR2 SNEGSKA come from the germline V gene (reference sequence). The V gene lost 6 bases and the J gene lost 7 bases, with 13 bases spanning the gap. The CDR3 runs 12 residues. Here the CDR3 DNA reads TGCAGTGCCTGGCGAAGGTTCCAGCCCCAGCATTTT. Its protein is CSAWRRFQPQHF.

The V call is TRBV29-1, the J call TRBJ2-5; D might be TRBD1 (6 bases). Germline V gene sequence: CDR1 SQVTM, CDR2 ANQGSEA. The CDR3 is 15 residues long. Trimming pared 4 bases from V and 5 bases from J, leaving 20 bases between. The CDR3 loop reads CSVALGARKGETQYF. The CDR3 bases are TGCAGCGTTGCGTTGGGGGCAAGAAAGGGGGAGACCCAGTACTTC.

This clonotype was counted ten times or more. The rearrangement links TRBV28 to TRBJ1-1; TRBD1 is a possible D gene (5 bases). The V end lost 5 bases, the J end lost 10 bases, and 23 bases lay between the germline ends. Per germline, CDR1 MDHEN and CDR2 SYDVKM. The CDR3 sequence is 15 residues long. For the CDR3, the DNA is TGTGCCAGCAGTGGCACGAGAGCAGGGAGCCTCCTAGCTTTCTTT. As protein: CASSGTRAGSLLAFF.

CDR3 sequence reads: CASGLRRGRETQYF. The CDR3 DNA reads as TGTGCCAGCGGTTTAAGAAGGGGGCGAGAGACCCAGTACTTC. J is TRBJ2-5 and V is TRBV7-2; 7 positions agree with TRBD1. J gave up 4 bases and V 8 bases, and 10 bases lay outside the gene matches. Germline lookup yields CDR1 SGHTA and CDR2 FQGNSA. The CDR3 is made up of 14 amino acids. The whole variable domain, filled in from reference TRBV7-2 and TRBJ2-5, reads GAGVSQSPSNKVTEKGKDVELRCDPISGHTALYWYRQSLGQGLEFLIYFQGNSAPDKSGLPSDRFSAERTGGSVSTLTIQRTQQEDSAVYLCASGLRRGRETQYFGPGTRLLVL.

The chain links TRBV2 to TRBJ1-5; D unclear. The CDR3 sequence is 13 residues long. V lost 9 bases, J lost 1 base, and 10 bases lay in between. Germline CDR1 and CDR2: SNHLY and FYNNEI. The CDR3 region has the DNA TGTGCCAGTACTCGTGGGAGCAATCAGCCCCAGCATTTT. It translates to CASTRGSNQPQHF.

This clonotype was recorded at least ten times. The rearrangement joins TRBV7-4 to TRBJ1-5; 7 nucleotides align to TRBD1. After removal of 6 bases from V and 3 bases from J, the junction contained 5 bases not matched to a gene. This CDR3 spans 14 amino acids. CDR1 and CDR2 from the germline V gene are SGHVT and SQSDAQ. The chain's CDR3 is CASSLDRNNQPQHF. The CDR3, as DNA: TGTGCCAGCAGTCTGGACAGGAACAATCAGCCCCAGCATTTT.

This clonotype was counted at least ten times. The J gene is TRBJ2-5, the V gene TRBV20-1; D might be TRBD1 or TRBD2, each matching 5 bases. Germline CDR1 is DFQATT and CDR2 is SNEGSKA (reference sequence). V was trimmed by 3 bases and J by 5 bases, leaving 16 bases between them. The CDR3 length is 14 residues. CDR3 nucleotides: TGCAGTGCTAGCCGTCAGGGAGTGGAGGAGACCCAGTACTTC. Protein product: CSASRQGVEETQYF.

The V call is TRBV7-9, the J call TRBJ1-2; D unresolved. The CDR3 has 15 amino acids. Trimming took 3 bases from V and 2 from J, leaving 13 bases between them. From germline, CDR1 is SEHNR and CDR2 FQNEAQ (reference sequence). The DNA for the CDR3 is TGTGCCAGCAGCTTGGGTCACATTGTAAACTATGGCTACACCTTC. Its translation is CASSLGHIVNYGYTF.